The clone carrying this TCR beta chain was picked up a small number of times. Profiling relied on immunoSEQ multiplex PCR, and the TCRdb table lists in-frame clones only, not all of them. The repertoire consists of about 140,000 clones, with approximately 80% occurring once and the leading ten covering about 1.5%. This specimen comes from a study of blood T cell repertoires in COVID-19. Overall study context: Sources were T cells, B-cell-depleted T cells, or PBMCs; the material itself was cDNA or gDNA.

This CDR3 has 14 amino acids. Trimming cost V 3 bases and J 8 bases, with 16 bases left between them. The V gene's germline CDR1 is MDHEN and CDR2 SYDVKM. This clonotype was sampled from a woman younger than 35 who had been exposed to COVID-19. The specimen sequenced was PBMCs or T cells enriched from blood (not recorded which). V usage is TRBV28 and J usage is TRBJ1-1; D is undetermined. The CDR3 reads CASSFILGRQEAFF. The CDR3 coding sequence is TGTGCCAGCAGTTTCATTCTGGGCCGACAAGAAGCTTTCTTT. The complete variable domain, with remaining parts taken from reference TRBV28 and TRBJ1-1, reads DVKVTQSSRYLVKRTGEKVFLECVQDMDHENMFWYRQDPGLGLRLIYFSYDVKMKEKGDIPEGYSVSREKKERFSLILESASTNQTSMYLCASSFILGRQEAFFGQGTRLTVV.